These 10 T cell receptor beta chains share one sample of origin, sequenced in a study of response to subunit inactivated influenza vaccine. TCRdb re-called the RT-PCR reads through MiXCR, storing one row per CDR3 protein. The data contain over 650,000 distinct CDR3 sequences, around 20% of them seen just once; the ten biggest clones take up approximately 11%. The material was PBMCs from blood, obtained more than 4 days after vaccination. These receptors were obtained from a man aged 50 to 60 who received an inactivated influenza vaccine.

CDR3 DNA: TGCAGTGCTAGTACAGGGAGGGGGGGTCGGAATTCACCCCTCCACTTT. This translates into CSASTGRGGRNSPLHF. The V gene is TRBV20-1, the J gene TRBJ1-6; D perhaps matches TRBD1 (6 bases). The germline CDR1 and CDR2 sequences are DFQATT and SNEGSKA (reference sequence). Trimming pared 3 bases from V and 7 bases from J, leaving 19 bases between. The CDR3 consists of 16 residues.

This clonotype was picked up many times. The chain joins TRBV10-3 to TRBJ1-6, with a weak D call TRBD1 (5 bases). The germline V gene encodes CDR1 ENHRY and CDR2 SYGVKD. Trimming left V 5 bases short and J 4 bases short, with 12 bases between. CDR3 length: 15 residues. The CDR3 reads CAISRDGVYNSPLHF. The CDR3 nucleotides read TGTGCCATCAGTCGGGACGGGGTGTATAATTCACCCCTCCACTTT.

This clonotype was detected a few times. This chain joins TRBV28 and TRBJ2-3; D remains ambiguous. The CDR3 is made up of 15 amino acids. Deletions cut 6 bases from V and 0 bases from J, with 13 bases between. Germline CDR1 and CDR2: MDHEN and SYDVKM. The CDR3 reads CASSPPTLSTDTQYF. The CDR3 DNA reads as TGTGCCAGCAGCCCCCCGACCCTCAGCACAGATACGCAGTATTTT.

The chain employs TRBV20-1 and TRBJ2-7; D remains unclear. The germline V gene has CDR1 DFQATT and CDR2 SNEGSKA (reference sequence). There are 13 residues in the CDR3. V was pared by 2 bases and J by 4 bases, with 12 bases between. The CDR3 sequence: CSARPITVYEQYF. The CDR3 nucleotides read TGCAGTGCTAGACCAATCACAGTATACGAGCAGTACTTC.

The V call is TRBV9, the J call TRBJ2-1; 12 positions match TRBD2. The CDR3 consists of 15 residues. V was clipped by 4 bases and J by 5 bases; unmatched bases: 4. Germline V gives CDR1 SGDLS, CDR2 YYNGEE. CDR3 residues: CASSPTSGSHNEQFF. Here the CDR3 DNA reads TGTGCCAGCAGCCCGACTAGCGGGAGCCACAATGAGCAGTTCTTC.

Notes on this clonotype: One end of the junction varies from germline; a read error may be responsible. The CDR3 is CGIETNDGYTF. Written as DNA, the CDR3 is TGTGGGATAGAGACGAACGATGGCTACACCTTC. The chain couples TRBV29-1 to TRBJ1-2; no clear D gene. The CDR3 is 11 amino acids. Germline CDR1 reads SQVTM; CDR2 reads ANQGSEA.

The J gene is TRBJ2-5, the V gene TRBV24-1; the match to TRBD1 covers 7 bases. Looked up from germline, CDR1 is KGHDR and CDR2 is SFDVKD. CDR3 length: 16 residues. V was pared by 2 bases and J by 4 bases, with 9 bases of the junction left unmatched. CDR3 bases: TGTGCCACCAGTGATTCGAGTCGGACAGGACTAGAGACCCAGTACTTC. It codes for CATSDSSRTGLETQYF.

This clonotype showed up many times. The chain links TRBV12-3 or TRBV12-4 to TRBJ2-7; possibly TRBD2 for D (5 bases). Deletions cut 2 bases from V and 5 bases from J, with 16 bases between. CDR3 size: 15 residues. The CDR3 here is CASSLFSPTGNEQYF. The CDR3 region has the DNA TGTGCCAGCAGTTTATTCAGTCCAACCGGGAACGAGCAGTACTTC.

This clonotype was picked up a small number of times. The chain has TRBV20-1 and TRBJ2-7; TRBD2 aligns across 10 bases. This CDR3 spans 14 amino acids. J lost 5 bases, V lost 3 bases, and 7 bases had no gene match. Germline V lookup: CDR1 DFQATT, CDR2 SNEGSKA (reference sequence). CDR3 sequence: CSASKRGGLDEQYF. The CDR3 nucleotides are TGCAGTGCTAGTAAGCGGGGGGGCCTCGACGAGCAGTACTTC.

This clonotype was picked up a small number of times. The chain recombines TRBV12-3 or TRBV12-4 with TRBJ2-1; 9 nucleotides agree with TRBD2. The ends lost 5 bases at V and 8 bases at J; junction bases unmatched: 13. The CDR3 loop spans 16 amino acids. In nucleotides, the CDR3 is TGTGCCAGCAGTGTAGAGGCGGGAGGGCCATCCGATGAGCAGTTCTTC. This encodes CASSVEAGGPSDEQFF.